This T cell receptor beta chain was observed in a study of T cell repertoires in cytomegalovirus infection. Study information: CMV infection and matching HLA type were both indicated by public TCR beta signatures.

Study results and caveats: CMV-specific HLA-C-restricted TCR beta clonotypes dominated the ex vivo response. Cumulative frequency (of public TCR beta family members) identified carriers of CMV plus the relevant HLA.

TCRdb reprocessed the reads via MiXCR and lists one record per CDR3 protein. The table records about 160,000 distinct CDR3 sequences, roughly 18% of them present only once. This clonotype was observed a few times. Its antigen remains unidentified. The V and J ends lost 1 base and 3 bases, in that order; junction bases with no gene match: 8. The CDR3 contains 16 residues. CDR1 is SGHTA and CDR2 is FQGNSA in the germline V gene. The chain couples TRBV7-2 to TRBJ2-7; 8 bases are shared with TRBD2. This clonotype originated in a human donor in good health (CMV status not recorded). Some clones in this sample may be carry-over from other donors' samples. Material: CD8+ T cells from PBMCs. CDR3 amino acids: CASSLVREGRFYEQYF. CDR3 DNA: TGTGCCAGCAGCTTAGTTCGGGAGGGCCGGTTCTACGAGCAGTACTTC.